One and the same sample provided the 6 T cell receptor beta chains below, sequenced in a study of T cell clonality in common variable immunodeficiency. These TCRs are of unknown antigen specificity. Study-wide results and caveats: Reportedly, TCR beta sequences from common variable immunodeficiency showed fewer deletions and N-nucleotide insertions.

Measured with immunoSEQ multiplex PCR; TCRdb has only the in-frame clones, and not every one. The table lists about 20,000 clones, no singletons, with about 2.5% in the top ten. Sequencing was performed on peripheral blood mononuclear cells. The receptors derive from a human donor with common variable immunodeficiency.

This clone was seen a few times. The junction and the germline gene differ at one end; a read error may be behind it. The read ends 3 residues early relative to the CDR3; the germline J gene fills the gap. The rearrangement uses TRBV18 and TRBJ1-1; TRBD1 is a possible D gene (5 bases). Germline V gene data show CDR1 as KGHSH and CDR2 as LQKENI. The CDR3 loop spans 11 amino acids. The CDR3 bases that were read are TGTGCCAGCTCACCGGACACTCAA. It translates to CASSPDTQ. In full, the CDR3 reads CASSPDTQAFF.

There are a few counts of this clone. The read comes to an end 3 residues before the CDR3 does, leaving the germline J gene to fill in the end. The chain employs TRBV5-6 and TRBJ1-2, with 9 bases fitting TRBD1. The V gene's germline CDR1 is SGHDT and CDR2 YYEEEE. V gave up 2 bases and J gave up 4 bases; unmatched junction bases: 6. CDR3 length: 15 residues. CDR3 bases read: TGTGCCAGCAGCTTAGGGACAGGGAGAAGCTATGGC. Translating it yields CASSLGTGRSYG. The whole CDR3 sequence is CASSLGTGRSYGYTF.

This clone came up a few times. The CDR3 end is not reached by the read, which stops 3 residues before it; the germline J gene fills it in. V usage is TRBV19 and J usage is TRBJ2-3, with D uncertain. Germline CDR1 is LNHDA and CDR2 is SQIVND (reference sequence). Trimming took 6 bases from V and 0 from J, leaving 7 bases between them. This CDR3 region has 13 residues. CDR3 amino acids: CASRRSSTDTQYF. Incomplete CDR3 DNA: TGTGCCAGTAGAAGGTCGAGCACAGATACG.

The table lists this clone with a few counts. The read ends 3 residues shy of where the CDR3 ends; the end is completed using the germline J gene. This chain uses TRBV7-9 with TRBJ1-4; TRBD1 is a possible D gene (5 bases). The ends were cut back, 1 base at V and 8 bases at J, with 14 bases in the middle. CDR3 size: 15 residues. CDR1 and CDR2 (germline): SEHNR, FQNEAQ (reference sequence). This chain's CDR3 is CASSLGSRDYEKLFF. The CDR3 bases that were read are TGTGCCAGCAGCTTAGGGTCCAGGGACTACGAAAAA. Full variable domain (outside the CDR3, taken from reference TRBV7-9 and TRBJ1-4): DTGVSQNPRHKITKRGQNVTFRCDPISEHNRLYWYRQTLGQGPEFLTYFQNEAQLEKSRLLSDRFSAERPKGSFSTLEIQRTEQGDSAMYLCASSLGSRDYEKLFFGSGTQLSVL.

This clone showed up just a few times. The read ends 3 residues shy of where the CDR3 ends; the end is completed using the germline J gene. The rearrangement links TRBV7-9 to TRBJ1-2; 7 bases match TRBD1. From germline, CDR1 is SEHNR and CDR2 FQNEAQ (reference sequence). V lost 3 bases to trimming and J lost 4 bases; unmatched junction nucleotides: 5. The length of the CDR3 is 14 residues. CDR3 bases read: TGTGCCAGCAGCTTGAACAGGGGTAGCTATGGC. Its translation: CASSLNRGSYG. The entire CDR3 protein reads CASSLNRGSYGYTF. Full variable domain (outside the CDR3, taken from reference TRBV7-9 and TRBJ1-2): DTGVSQNPRHKITKRGQNVTFRCDPISEHNRLYWYRQTLGQGPEFLTYFQNEAQLEKSRLLSDRFSAERPKGSFSTLEIQRTEQGDSAMYLCASSLNRGSYGYTFGSGTRLTVV.

There are a few counts of this clone. Read data end 3 residues before the CDR3 end; the end is taken from the germline J gene. The same CDR3 also results from other DNA sequences found in this sample. The genes are TRBV18 and TRBJ2-7; 11 bases map to TRBD2. Germline CDR1 reads KGHSH; CDR2 reads LQKENI. The CDR3 covers 16 residues. J gave up 6 bases and V 0 bases, and 7 bases lay outside the gene matches. This CDR3 reads CASSPPRLAGSGEQYF. CDR3 DNA, as far as it was read: TGTGCCAGCTCACCACCCCGACTAGCGGGGTCTGGCGAG.